The source of this T cell receptor beta chain is a study of OX40 agonist ivuxolimab in advanced cancers. The wider study: Patients took ivuxolimab, an agonistic anti-OX40 (CD134) antibody. Patients receiving dose escalation had hepatocellular carcinoma, melanoma, renal cell or head and neck cancer.

Of note for this clone: The sample contains more than one DNA sequence encoding this CDR3.

Clones were sequenced by immunoSEQ multiplex PCR, and TCRdb holds only the in-frame ones, with some missing. The sample carries some 74,000 clones, approximately 92% recorded once. Germline lookup yields CDR1 MNHNS and CDR2 SASEGT. CDR3 size: 12 residues. Trimming took 0 bases from V and 5 from J, leaving 4 bases between them. The source material was CD4+ or CD8+ T cells sorted from blood, sampled in a trial of the OX40 agonist ivuxolimab. The genes are TRBV6-1 and TRBJ2-5; D remains ambiguous. The sequence was obtained from an adult with an advanced solid tumor such as melanoma, head and neck, liver or kidney cancer. CDR3 DNA: TGTGCCAGCAGTGAAGCCCGGGAGACCCAGTACTTC. Protein: CASSEARETQYF.